Included here is one TCR beta chain sequence, with context. With random hexamers, reverse transcription was performed on about 0.5 to 1 ug of RNA. TCRdb reprocessed the immunoSEQ multiplex PCR reads via MiXCR and lists one record per CDR3 protein. The sample contains some 120,000 distinct CDR3 sequences, 90% to 95% of which appear only once. V was clipped by 8 bases and J by 15 bases, with 14 bases between them. The CDR3 is 10 amino acids. This sample was taken from a study of CD8 T cells in Susac syndrome. The J gene is TRBJ2-1, the V gene TRBV23-1; D tentatively reads TRBD1 or TRBD2 (6 bases each). TRBV23-1 is an ORF; its function is uncertain. Specimen: CD4+ T cells from PBMCs. This sequence originates from a human donor in good health. The CDR3: CASDWTAGFF. The CDR3 DNA follows: TGCGCCAGCGATTGGACAGCGGGGTTCTTC.